The clone carrying this T cell receptor beta chain came up once. What it binds is not known. This sample was taken from a study of CD8+ T cells in alopecia areata. Extraction and reverse transcription of RNA yielded cDNA as the sequencing template. TCRdb's copy holds only in-frame clones and misses some; the assay was immunoSEQ multiplex PCR. Among approximately 150,000 clones listed, about 86% were seen once. Treatment meaning: oral pan-JAK inhibitor, 5-10 mg twice daily. Study-wide points: Lesional tissue from the scalp (especially in alopecia totalis/universalis) showed higher clonality than normal scalp.

The V and J ends lost 2 bases and 3 bases, in that order; junction bases with no gene match: 4. The CDR3 runs to 15 residues. In germline, CDR1 is LNHNV, CDR2 YYDKDF (reference sequence). This clonotype originated in a human donor with alopecia areata. Sequenced material: CD8+ T cells sorted from blood, taken at week 4, from a patient treated with tofacitinib. J is TRBJ2-7 and V is TRBV15; 10 bases are a match to TRBD1. CDR3 residues: CATSRPDRGFYEQYF. DNA of the CDR3: TGTGCCACCAGCAGACCGGACAGGGGGTTCTACGAGCAGTACTTC.